This T cell receptor (beta chain) was identified during a study of cytomegalovirus exposure and HLA in healthy donors. Regarding the study as a whole: Analysis was carried out at a later point, and it linked a missense DCLRE1C variant to TCR beta V- and J-gene trimming.

This clone was seen a few times. The antigen is not known. The germline gives CDR1 SGHAT, CDR2 FQNNGV. V lost 3 bases and J lost 2; bases outside the gene matches: 7. The CDR3 is made up of 15 amino acids. The PCR contained 60 Vbeta and 13 Jbeta primers. Here immunoSEQ multiplex PCR was the method, and the copy in TCRdb shows in-frame clones only, minus some. The table includes roughly 280,000 clones, just over 70% detected once. This receptor was obtained from a female donor in good health and CMV-seronegative. This rearrangement joins TRBV11-2 to TRBJ2-7; 7 nucleotides agree with TRBD1. What was sequenced was PBMCs. The CDR3 spells CASSFRTGAPYEQYF. In DNA form, the CDR3 reads TGTGCCAGCAGCTTTAGGACAGGAGCCCCCTACGAGCAGTACTTC.